Listed below are T cell receptor beta chains from one sample, sequenced in a study of cytomegalovirus exposure and HLA in healthy donors. The method was immunoSEQ multiplex PCR; TCRdb's version includes in-frame clones alone and lacks a portion of them. Of fewer than 250,000 clones in the sample, 70% to 80% were seen once. What was sequenced was PBMCs. These receptors came from a woman in her twenties or thirties in good health and CMV-seronegative. The CDR3 runs from the conserved cysteine through the conserved F or W. Each record gives: V gene, clone size, J gene, D gene, CDR3 protein, CDR3 DNA. D genes are given only for firm matches. Size values are once, few and many counts, or a class for expanded clones, and some rows have none.

>TRBV2|.|TRBJ2-7|.
CASNRAYEQYF
TGTGCCAGCAACAGGGCATACGAGCAGTACTTC
>TRBV7-3|.|TRBJ2-2|.
CASRFQGGPNTGELFF
TGTGCCAGCAGGTTCCAGGGGGGCCCGAACACCGGGGAGCTGTTTTTT
>TRBV2|few|TRBJ1-4|TRBD1
CASSKDRAYEKLFF
TGTGCCAGCAGCAAGGACAGGGCATATGAAAAACTGTTTTTT
>TRBV6-1|.|TRBJ1-1|TRBD1
CASSEFDRAGPEAFF
TGTGCCAGCAGTGAATTTGACAGGGCCGGGCCTGAAGCTTTCTTT
>TRBV2|.|TRBJ2-7|TRBD1
CASSGEAGGQYEQYF
TGTGCCAGCAGTGGAGAGGCAGGGGGACAGTACGAGCAGTACTTC
>TRBV6-5|.|TRBJ2-6|TRBD2
CASSSGGAGANVLTF
TGTGCCAGCAGTAGCGGGGGGGCTGGGGCCAACGTCCTGACTTTC
>TRBV5-4|.|TRBJ2-7|.
CASSLTGTYEQYF
TGTGCCAGCAGCTTAACAGGGACCTACGAGCAGTACTTC
>TRBV29-1|.|TRBJ1-2|.
CSVVGQAYGYTF
TGCAGCGTTGTTGGCCAGGCTTATGGCTACACCTTC
>TRBV6-4|.|TRBJ2-2|TRBD2
CASSDGTSTGELFF
TGTGCCAGCAGTGACGGGACTAGCACCGGGGAGCTGTTTTTT
>TRBV5-8|.|TRBJ2-3|.
CASSPQVLKTDTQYF
TGTGCCAGCAGCCCACAAGTGTTGAAGACAGATACGCAGTATTTT
>TRBV18|.|TRBJ2-3|TRBD1
CASSLQGARNTDTQYF
TGTGCCAGCTCCCTACAGGGGGCAAGAAACACAGATACGCAGTATTTT
>TRBV30|.|TRBJ1-1|.
CDWSLGVNTEAFF
TGTGACTGGAGTTTAGGGGTGAACACTGAAGCTTTCTTT
>TRBV7-6|once|TRBJ1-1|TRBD1
CASSSRTGRNTEAFF
TGTGCCAGCAGCTCTAGGACAGGGAGGAACACTGAAGCTTTCTTT
>TRBV6-4|.|TRBJ2-7|.
CASSFDSPPSYEQYF
TGTGCCAGCAGCTTCGACAGCCCTCCATCCTACGAGCAGTACTTC
>TRBV7-6|few|TRBJ2-1|TRBD1
CASSPTGDEQFF
TGTGCCAGCAGCCCGACAGGGGATGAGCAGTTCTTC
>TRBV9|few|TRBJ2-1|TRBD2
CASSERLANNEQFF
TGTGCCAGCAGCGAGAGACTAGCCAATAATGAGCAGTTCTTC
>TRBV19|few|TRBJ1-1|.
CASTPSGGMNTEAFF
TGTGCCAGTACCCCAAGTGGGGGGATGAACACTGAAGCTTTCTTT
>TRBV10-2|once|TRBJ2-2|.
CASSQGMATGELFF
TGCGCCAGCAGTCAGGGGATGGCCACCGGGGAGCTGTTTTTT
>TRBV7-3|.|TRBJ2-1|TRBD2
CASSLGLAFYNEQFF
TGTGCCAGCAGCTTGGGACTAGCGTTCTACAATGAGCAGTTCTTC
>TRBV6-6|.|TRBJ2-1|TRBD2
CASRRLADDNEQFF
TGTGCCAGCAGGAGACTAGCGGATGACAATGAGCAGTTCTTC
>TRBV5-6|.|TRBJ2-7|.
CASSLAGGLYEQYF
TGTGCCAGCAGCTTGGCAGGCGGGCTCTACGAGCAGTACTTC
>TRBV6-6|.|TRBJ1-4|TRBD1
CASRQQGDGDEKLFF
TGTGCCAGCAGACAACAGGGGGACGGAGATGAAAAACTGTTTTTT
>TRBV10-1|few|TRBJ1-1|TRBD1
CASSDQTGVGTEAFF
TGCGCCAGCAGTGACCAGACAGGGGTTGGCACTGAAGCTTTCTTT
>TRBV30|once|TRBJ1-5|TRBD1
CAWSATGGAGQPQHF
TGTGCCTGGAGCGCCACAGGGGGCGCAGGTCAGCCCCAGCATTTT
>TRBV5-5|.|TRBJ2-3|TRBD2
CASSLTSGGWDTQYF
TGTGCCAGCAGCCTTACTAGCGGGGGGTGGGATACGCAGTATTTT
>TRBV6-5|.|TRBJ1-2|TRBD1
CASSRGQYSYTF
TGTGCCAGCAGCCGGGGACAGTACTCCTACACCTTC
>TRBV30|.|TRBJ2-5|TRBD2
CAWMGGKTQYF
TGTGCCTGGATGGGGGGGAAGACCCAGTACTTC
>TRBV27|.|TRBJ1-5|.
CASSLSGLIGRGQPQHF
TGTGCCAGCAGTTTATCGGGGCTAATAGGGCGGGGTCAGCCCCAGCATTTT
>TRBV11-3|.|TRBJ2-5|.
CASSTGRAFQETQYF
TGTGCCAGCAGCACAGGTCGGGCATTCCAAGAGACCCAGTACTTC
>TRBV6-1|.|TRBJ2-1|.
CASRRVLRDEQFF
TGTGCCAGCAGGCGGGTCCTTCGGGATGAGCAGTTCTTC
>TRBV2|few|TRBJ1-1|.
CASSVTEGDTEAFF
TGTGCCAGCAGTGTCACTGAAGGGGACACTGAAGCTTTCTTT
>TRBV2|.|TRBJ2-5|.
CAIDPGLTQETQYF
TGTGCCATTGATCCAGGACTCACCCAAGAGACCCAGTACTTC
>TRBV2|.|TRBJ1-2|.
CASSEVDRDYANYGYTF
TGTGCCAGCAGTGAAGTGGACCGAGACTACGCTAACTATGGCTACACCTTC
>TRBV2|.|TRBJ1-2|TRBD1
CAGVQGAGGGYTF
TGTGCCGGCGTACAGGGGGCAGGAGGTGGCTACACCTTC
>TRBV6-6|.|TRBJ2-7|TRBD2
CASSRLSGDGGEQYF
TGTGCCAGCAGTAGACTTAGCGGGGACGGGGGGGAGCAGTACTTC
>TRBV5-1|.|TRBJ1-1|TRBD1
CASSLQGVMNTEAFF
TGCGCCAGCAGCTTACAGGGGGTGATGAACACTGAAGCTTTCTTT
>TRBV5-5|once|TRBJ1-1|.
CASSQTGVGAFF
TGTGCCAGCAGCCAGACGGGGGTCGGCGCTTTCTTT
>TRBV7-8|few|TRBJ2-5|TRBD1
CASSLDRGPETQYF
TGTGCCAGCAGCTTGGACAGGGGGCCTGAGACCCAGTACTTC
>TRBV2|.|TRBJ1-1|.
CASSLQGNTEAFF
TGTGCCAGCAGCCTACAGGGGAACACTGAAGCTTTCTTT
>TRBV5-5|.|TRBJ1-1|TRBD1
CASSRTGVDFF
TGTGCCAGCAGCCGTACAGGGGTTGATTTCTTT
>TRBV18|.|TRBJ1-1|.
CASSRGQKNTEAFF
TGTGCCAGCTCACGCGGACAGAAGAACACTGAAGCTTTCTTT
>TRBV30|.|TRBJ1-2|.
CAWSVAAWGYGYTF
TGTGCCTGGAGTGTAGCGGCGTGGGGCTATGGCTACACCTTC
>TRBV2|.|TRBJ2-3|.
CASSVLGAEDTQYF
TGTGCCAGCAGTGTTTTAGGAGCGGAGGATACGCAGTATTTT
>TRBV27|.|TRBJ2-3|.
CASSLYPSSTDTQYF
TGTGCCAGCAGTTTATATCCCTCTAGCACAGATACGCAGTATTTT
>TRBV15|.|TRBJ2-7|.
CATSSELRGGLSQYF
TGTGCCACCAGCAGCGAGCTGAGGGGGGGGCTATCGCAGTACTTC